This T cell receptor (beta chain) originates from a study of cytotoxic CD8 clonotypes in ibrutinib-treated CLL. Study in general: Researchers reported around 10 relapsed/refractory and about 14 treatment-naive patients, 17 to 18 of them IGHV unmutated.

For this clone: The antigen is unknown.

Per the germline V gene, CDR1 is MNHEY and CDR2 is SVGAGI. V was pared by 6 bases and J by 1 base, with 0 bases of the junction left unmatched. CDR3 length equals 14 residues. Produced via immunoSEQ multiplex PCR; TCRdb's table is partial and in-frame only. In the table there are roughly 70,000 clones, 80% of which are singletons. Findings of the study overall: Rare overall, public clonotypes shrank or held steady under therapy.

This sequence joins TRBV6-5 and TRBJ2-3, with 11 bases matching TRBD1. The material was PBMCs, obtained at disease progression, from a patient treated with ibrutinib. The TCR comes from a human donor with chronic lymphocytic leukemia. The CDR3 DNA follows: TGTGCCAGCAGGGGACAGGGGGGCACAGATACGCAGTATTTT. It translates to CASRGQGGTDTQYF.